A selection of T cell receptor beta chains follows, all from one sample in a study of T-cell memory formation after mild COVID-19. TCRdb called the 5' RACE reads again in MiXCR, with one record for every CDR3 protein. The profile shows some 210,000 distinct CDR3 sequences, around 27% of them singletons. The source material was PBMCs or a T cell subset sorted from them (not recorded which). The receptors shown here come from an adult woman who had mild COVID-19 (a few samples of this study predate the infection). Cell type and time point are not known. The conserved cysteine and the conserved F or W are not part of the CDR3 here.

v_call cdr3_aa
TRBV20-1 SARGGGYT
TRBV6-1 ASEISSNQPQH
TRBV4-1 ASSQDLSRGHYGYT
TRBV5-1 ASSSGYTDSPLH
TRBV13 AGQAMNTEAF
TRBV10-3 AISPTSGGGETQY
TRBV18 ASSPSATSGANVLT
TRBV5-6 ASSLQDTEAF
TRBV4-2 ASSYADREPYGYT
TRBV5-1 ASSATGLDGNQPQH
TRBV6-1 ASSEAPPPLGYEQY
TRBV11-1 ASSMDGSSYNEQF
TRBV5-1 ASSSVYQETQY
TRBV12-3/TRBV12-4 ASSSPQDGLNTGELF
TRBV29-1 SVLGGGQAYYGYT
TRBV20-1 SAPDRNNYGYT
TRBV3-1 ASSPQILTDTQY
TRBV18 ASSPAGRRDTEAF
TRBV30 ALRGLHYEQY
TRBV25-1 ASNKVEVGYEQY
TRBV7-2 ASSLAGVGGELF
TRBV6-2/TRBV6-3 ASSYSRSRTDTQY
TRBV9 ASSGLAGGGTGELF
TRBV24-1 ATSDSPGTGEDGELF
TRBV4-3 ASSQSWAGTEAF
TRBV7-7 ASSPSGSTDTQY
TRBV9 ASSVTGTEGITGTEAF
TRBV12-3/TRBV12-4 ASSPKRSSWTDTQY
TRBV12-3/TRBV12-4 ASSLSGGTYNEQF
TRBV19 ATLPSGGLETQY
TRBV10-2 ASSEGQGGPYEQY
TRBV29-1 SVVSGHYNEQF
TRBV14 ASSQVRGAYNSPLH
TRBV9 ASSVAWQYTDTQY
TRBV25-1 ASSEPGQGNYEQY
TRBV5-1 ASSLAPSGVSEQF
TRBV7-9 ASSLNDEQF
TRBV5-1 ASSLEGGAGTEAF
TRBV27 ASRLGRNEQF
TRBV2 ASIGQGWYDTQY
TRBV7-6 ASSYGPPSTDTQY
TRBV27 ASSLVVGQGGKSEQY